This TCR beta chain was obtained from a study of shared clonotypes between healthy human individuals. Generated by immunoSEQ multiplex PCR, the TCRdb table keeps only in-frame clones and is missing some. Here the sample spans 1.6 million or so clones, 98% being singletons. Notes on this clone: Its antigen is not identified.

Findings and caveats of the study: Approximately 5% of naive CD4 clonotypes were shared across four donors. Sequencing of the sorted subsets was shown by rarefaction to be incomplete despite large depth.

The CDR3 has 13 residues. Germline CDR1 reads SGHTA; CDR2 reads FQGNSA. With 2 bases removed from V and 9 bases from J, the gap between germline ends came to 11 bases. Naive CD45RA+ and memory CD45RA-negative subsets were split from CD4+ cells. The rearrangement uses TRBV7-2 and TRBJ1-5; weak D call: TRBD1 (5 bases). The sequencing sample was made of naive CD4+ T cells sorted from blood. Noted subset: CD45RA+ positively selected. The clonotype originates from a man aged 25-40 years in good health. The chain's CDR3 is CASSLNTGRPQHF. The CDR3 coding sequence is TGTGCCAGCAGCTTAAACACGGGGCGGCCCCAGCATTTT.